This T cell receptor beta chain was sequenced for a study of CD8+ T cells in alopecia areata. Extracted RNA was reverse transcribed into cDNA, the sequencing template. Sequenced by immunoSEQ multiplex PCR; TCRdb stores in-frame clones only, minus some. This table holds around 210,000 clones, more than 55% found once. This clone came up a few times. An end of the junction differs from the germline gene, which may be a read error. The TCR comes from a human donor in good health. The sequencing sample was made of CD8+ T cells sorted from blood.

The CDR3 loop reads CASSTRVFQDTEAFF. In nucleotides, the CDR3 is TGTGCCAGCAGCACGAGGGTCTTCCAGGACACCGAAGCTTTCTTT. The chain has TRBV5-8 and TRBJ1-1; perhaps TRBD1 as D (5 bases). Looked up from germline, CDR1 is SGHTS and CDR2 is YDEGEE. This CDR3 region has 15 residues.